This T cell receptor beta chain was recorded in a study of technical replicates of blood from several donors. This CDR3 is 16 amino acids long. The germline V gene encodes CDR1 SEHNR and CDR2 FQNEAQ (reference sequence). J gave up 4 bases and V 5 bases, and 4 bases lay outside the gene matches. TCRdb's copy holds only in-frame clones and misses some; the assay was immunoSEQ multiplex PCR. There are tens of thousands of clones in the sample; 85% to 95% occur only once, and 2.5% to 3.5% lies in the top ten. The rearrangement joins TRBV7-9 to TRBJ2-2, with TRBD2 matching over 13 bases. This TCR derives from a human donor in good health. Some clones in this sample may be carry-over from other donors' samples. Sample: PBMCs. In DNA form, the CDR3 reads TGTGCCAGCAGCCCGGGACTAGCGGGGAGCACCGGGGAGCTGTTTTTT. Amino acids: CASSPGLAGSTGELFF.